This T cell receptor (beta chain) is drawn from a study of breast tumors, draining lymph nodes, adjacent tissues. This clonotype has at least ten counts. The antigen remains unidentified. Trimming stripped 1 base from V and 8 bases from J, with 9 bases between. This CDR3 is 13 amino acids long. Per germline, CDR1 LGHNA and CDR2 YSLEER. TCRdb recomputed calls from the multiplex PCR reads with MiXCR, one row per CDR3 protein. The sample has 270,000 or so distinct CDR3 sequences, over 30% seen once; the top ten hold more than 0.95%. Findings and limits, study-wide: Tumors had less TCR diversity than lymph nodes, more than nontumor tissue. Luminal-like breast cancer showed significantly greater tumor-nontumor repertoire similarity than basal-like breast cancer did. The data were judged consistent with most tumor T cells coming from lymph node and expanding in tumor.

The lymph nodes were axillary draining lymph nodes from breast cancer patients. This receptor was obtained from a female donor with breast cancer. Some clones in this sample may be carry-over from other donors' samples. The chain links TRBV4-3 to TRBJ2-1, with no clear D. The sequencing input was axillary lymph node tissue. The DNA of the CDR3 is TGCGCCAGCAGCCAAGCCGCTAGGGATGAGCAGTTCTTC. This encodes CASSQAARDEQFF.